These 27 T cell receptor beta chains came from one sample sequenced in a study of blood T cells in healthy people across ages. Together with a sample-barcoded 5' primer, a J-beta primer mix was included in a second PCR lasting 7 to 11 cycles. TCRdb re-analysed the 5' RACE reads in MiXCR, keeping a single row per CDR3 protein. The sample has 650,000 to 900,000 distinct CDR3 sequences, about 62% seen once. The material sequenced was blood. All receptors come from a young man in good health.

This chain connects TRBV6-2 or TRBV6-3 to TRBJ2-4; possibly TRBD1 for D (6 bases). V dropped 2 bases and J dropped 0 bases, with 11 bases sitting between them. This CDR3 has 16 residues. Germline-derived CDR1 and CDR2 are MNHEY and SVGEGT. This chain's CDR3 is CASSYRGTGAKNIQYF. CDR3 nucleotide sequence: TGTGCCAGCAGTTACAGGGGGACGGGAGCCAAAAACATTCAGTACTTC.

The V gene is TRBV29-1, the J gene TRBJ2-1; tentative D call: TRBD2 (5 bases). The V gene's germline CDR1 is SQVTM and CDR2 ANQGSEA. This CDR3 is built from 14 residues. V was trimmed by 6 bases and J by 5 bases, leaving 17 bases between them. Here the CDR3 DNA reads TGCAGCGTCGAGGGTACCGAAGAGAACAATGAGCAGTTCTTC. It encodes CSVEGTEENNEQFF.

As for this clonotype: A read error may produce the germline difference seen at one junction end. The J gene is TRBJ2-5, the V gene TRBV5-5; D gene unclear. The CDR3 extends over 14 amino acids. Per germline, CDR1 SGHKS and CDR2 YYEKEE (reference sequence). This CDR3 reads CASSPRWIRETQYF. CDR3 bases: TGTGCCAGCAGCCCTAGATGGATTCGAGAGACCCAGTACTTT.

This clonotype was recorded a few times. The rearrangement links TRBV7-9 to TRBJ1-6, with a tentative D call TRBD1 (5 bases). Trimming removed 5 bases from V and 7 bases from J, with 18 bases in between. Germline V gives CDR1 SEHNR, CDR2 FQNEAQ (reference sequence). The length of the CDR3 is 16 residues. DNA of the CDR3: TGTGCCAGCAGCCCGCTAGCATCCAGGGAGAATTCACCCCTCCACTTT. Encoded protein: CASSPLASRENSPLHF.

About this clonotype itself: A read error may account for a junction end that differs from germline. This chain uses TRBV7-9 with TRBJ1-5; D gene uncertain. The CDR3 loop spans 13 amino acids. CDR1 is SEHNR and CDR2 is FQNEAQ in the germline V gene (reference sequence). In nucleotides, the CDR3 is TGTGTCAGCAGCCCGGAGGGCAATCAGCCCCAGCATTTT. Translating it yields CVSSPEGNQPQHF.

V is TRBV24-1 and J is TRBJ2-1; unclear D gene. This CDR3 is 14 amino acids long. The V gene lost 0 bases and the J gene lost 5 bases, with 7 bases spanning the gap. CDR1 KGHDR and CDR2 SFDVKD come from the germline V gene. The CDR3 coding sequence is TGTGCCACCAGTGATTTGCCACGGGACAATGAGCAGTTCTTC. It encodes CATSDLPRDNEQFF.

The J gene is TRBJ2-4, the V gene TRBV6-2 or TRBV6-3, with TRBD2 identical over 14 bases. The end of the DNA is better explained by TRBJ2-5, so the J call may be wrong. The V gene's germline CDR1 is MNHEY and CDR2 SVGEGT. The CDR3 loop spans 21 amino acids. CDR3 sequence reads: CASSYSVGGTSGGRPQETQYF. The CDR3 bases are TGTGCCAGCAGTTACTCCGTAGGAGGGACTAGCGGGGGAAGACCCCAAGAGACCCAGTACTTC.

CDR3 amino acids: CSAHSQGTATYEQYF. CDR3 nucleotides: TGCAGTGCTCACAGCCAAGGGACCGCAACCTACGAGCAGTACTTC. The chain has TRBV20-1 and TRBJ2-7; TRBD1 or TRBD2 may be the D gene (5 bases each). CDR1 is DFQATT and CDR2 is SNEGSKA in the germline V gene (reference sequence). The germline V and J ends were trimmed by 5 bases and 2 bases, with 19 bases remaining between them. The CDR3 is 15 amino acids.

Only a few counts were recorded for this clonotype. The chain couples TRBV4-3 to TRBJ1-2, with TRBD1 identical over 9 bases. CDR3 length: 14 amino acids. Trimming removed 4 bases from V and 6 bases from J; junction bases left unmatched: 6. Germline-derived CDR1 and CDR2 are LGHNA and YSLEER. CDR3 nucleotides: TGCGCCAGCAGCCTAGGACAGGGGCTGAATGGCTACACCTTC. Its translation is CASSLGQGLNGYTF.

V and J are TRBV28 and TRBJ2-7; TRBD1 is a possible D gene (5 bases). Trimming removed 8 bases at V and 0 bases at J, with 11 bases between. This CDR3 is built from 13 residues. Germline-derived CDR1 and CDR2 are MDHEN and SYDVKM. The CDR3 DNA follows: TGTGCCAGCGGACACACGAGCTCCTACGAGCAGTACTTC. This gives the protein CASGHTSSYEQYF.

At least ten counts were recorded for this clonotype. A much larger clone is a single base away; this may be a read error. The chain couples TRBV29-1 to TRBJ2-7; D is unresolved. In germline, CDR1 is SQVTM, CDR2 ANQGSEA. The CDR3 sequence is 16 residues long. V was shortened by 0 bases and J by 0 bases, with 15 bases between the two germline ends. The CDR3 here is CSVEEDGVSGSYEQYF. In DNA, the CDR3 is TGCAGCGTTGAAGAGGATGGGGTTTCGGGCTCCTACGAGCAGTACTTC.

V usage is TRBV19 and J usage is TRBJ2-1; D possibly uses TRBD1 or TRBD2 (5 bases each). V lost 6 bases, J lost 7 bases, and 19 bases lay in between. In germline, CDR1 is LNHDA, CDR2 SQIVND (reference sequence). The length of the CDR3 is 15 residues. The CDR3 reads CASRGTDKLRNEQFF. In DNA form, the CDR3 reads TGTGCCAGTAGGGGGACGGATAAATTGAGAAATGAGCAGTTCTTC.

J is TRBJ2-1 and V is TRBV12-3 or TRBV12-4, with TRBD1 matching 7 bases. The V segment lost 6 bases and the J segment 8 bases; nucleotides outside the gene matches: 16. CDR3 size: 16 residues. CDR3 nucleotides: TGTGCCAGCAGCTCATCGGCATCTCACAGGGGCCATGAGCAGTTCTTC. Residues: CASSSSASHRGHEQFF.

This clonotype was picked up a small number of times. The chain uses TRBV29-1 and TRBJ2-1, with 7 positions matching TRBD1. The CDR3 runs to 13 residues. V was clipped by 6 bases and J by 6 bases; unmatched bases: 8. Germline values: CDR1 SQVTM, CDR2 ANQGSEA. The CDR3 loop reads CSVAQRQGNEQFF. CDR3 DNA sequence: TGCAGCGTAGCTCAGAGACAGGGCAATGAGCAGTTCTTC.

As regards this clonotype: One end of the junction is discordant with germline, which a read error may explain. The chain has TRBV29-1 and TRBJ2-7, with a tentative D call TRBD1 (5 bases). The germline V gene encodes CDR1 SQVTM and CDR2 ANQGSEA. The CDR3 runs to 13 residues. In DNA, the CDR3 is TGCGGCGTTGAAGGGGCAGGCAAAGGGGAGCAGTACTTC. Translated: CGVEGAGKGEQYF.

There are a few counts of this clonotype. The rearrangement joins TRBV10-2 to TRBJ1-5, with D perhaps matching TRBD1 (6 bases). Trimming removed 4 bases at V and 6 bases at J, with 13 bases between. The CDR3 covers 14 residues. The germline CDR1 and CDR2 sequences are WSHSY and SAAADI. This chain's CDR3 is CASSVGAGSQPQHF. CDR3 DNA sequence: TGCGCCAGCAGTGTGGGGGCAGGGTCTCAGCCCCAGCATTTT.

V is TRBV9 and J is TRBJ1-5; D unclear. The length of the CDR3 is 14 residues. Germline assignment: CDR1 SGDLS and CDR2 YYNGEE. Trimming cost V 4 bases and J 4 bases, with 12 bases left between them. CDR3 protein: CASSPAMGNQPQHF. The CDR3 bases are TGTGCCAGCAGCCCGGCCATGGGAAATCAGCCCCAGCATTTT.

The V gene is TRBV4-3, the J gene TRBJ2-1; D may match TRBD1 or TRBD2 (5 bases each). This CDR3 is 17 amino acids long. Germline V gives CDR1 LGHNA, CDR2 YSLEER. Trimming left V 5 bases short and J 1 base short, with 18 bases between. The CDR3, as DNA: TGCGCCAGCAGCTCCATGACAGCGTCGGGATCCTACAATGAGCAGTTCTTC. It specifies CASSSMTASGSYNEQFF.

A few counts support this clonotype. The chain joins TRBV20-1 to TRBJ2-7; D is undetermined. Germline V CDR1 and CDR2: DFQATT, SNEGSKA (reference sequence). The CDR3 runs 8 residues. Trimming pared 6 bases from V and 6 bases from J, leaving 3 bases between. CDR3 protein: CSAREQYF. The CDR3 DNA follows: TGCAGTGCGCGCGAGCAGTACTTC.

The chain has TRBV28 and TRBJ2-2; no clear D gene. Germline assignment: CDR1 MDHEN and CDR2 SYDVKM. Trimming took 3 bases from V and 5 from J, leaving 10 bases between them. The length of the CDR3 is 14 residues. The DNA for the CDR3 is TGTGCCAGCAGTTTCGGGCAGAAGACCGGGGAGCTGTTTTTT. Its protein product is CASSFGQKTGELFF.

This chain joins TRBV7-3 and TRBJ2-5; TRBD2 might be the D (7 bases). CDR1 is SGHTA, CDR2 FQGTGA, per germline. The V gene lost 1 base and the J gene lost 2 bases, with 11 bases spanning the gap. This CDR3 is 15 amino acids long. The CDR3, as DNA: TGTGCCAGCAGCTTAAGCGGGGGCCCTCAAGAGACCCAGTACTTC. It translates to CASSLSGGPQETQYF.

The CDR3 reads CASSLLAGGPRNEQFF. CDR3 nucleotides: TGCGCCAGCAGCTTGCTGGCGGGGGGGCCGCGTAATGAGCAGTTCTTC. The V call is TRBV5-1, the J call TRBJ2-1; 9 bases are shared with TRBD2. The V segment lost 1 base and the J segment 7 bases; nucleotides outside the gene matches: 9. Germline CDR1 is SGHRS and CDR2 is YFSETQ. This CDR3 region has 16 residues.

The rearrangement links TRBV2 to TRBJ1-5, with D unresolved. This CDR3 is built from 15 residues. The germline V and J ends were trimmed by 1 base and 0 bases, with 7 bases remaining between them. Germline V gene lookup returns CDR1 SNHLY and CDR2 FYNNEI. The CDR3 bases are TGTGCCAGCAGTGAAGAGGTTTATAGCAATCAGCCCCAGCATTTT. Protein: CASSEEVYSNQPQHF.

This clonotype was observed a few times. The rearrangement links TRBV4-2 to TRBJ2-1; maybe TRBD1 (6 bases). V was clipped by 2 bases and J by 6 bases, with 17 bases between them. Germline V gene sequence: CDR1 LGHNA, CDR2 YNFKEQ. The CDR3 runs to 16 residues. In DNA form, the CDR3 reads TGTGCCAGCAGCCAACGCAGGGGTTCTGAGGGCAATGAGCAGTTCTTC. It translates to CASSQRRGSEGNEQFF.

This clonotype was seen a handful of times. The genes are TRBV20-1 and TRBJ2-4; the D gene is possibly TRBD2 (5 bases). This CDR3 comprises 17 residues. From germline, CDR1 is DFQATT and CDR2 SNEGSKA (reference sequence). Trimming took off 5 bases at V and 1 base at J, with 21 bases between the two ends. CDR3 nucleotides: TGCAGTGCTTATCACCCTCCGGTCGGGGTTGCCAAAAACATTCAGTACTTC. As protein: CSAYHPPVGVAKNIQYF.

The rearrangement links TRBV6-1 to TRBJ1-6, with D perhaps matching TRBD1 (5 bases). This CDR3 region has 14 residues. CDR1 is MNHNS and CDR2 is SASEGT in the germline V gene. Between the trimmed V and J ends, which lost 9 bases and 10 bases, there was a span of 19 bases. CDR3 nucleotide sequence: TGTGCCAGTTATTCCGGGACCCTAGCCTCACCCCTCCACTTT. This translates into CASYSGTLASPLHF.

The chain combines TRBV7-2 with TRBJ1-5, with 7 bases lining up with TRBD1. Losses at the gene ends were 5 bases for V and 4 bases for J; bases not matched to a gene: 8. Germline CDR1 and CDR2: SGHTA and FQGNSA. CDR3 length: 15 residues. The CDR3 DNA reads TGTGCCAGCAGCCCCGGGACAGTTAATAATCAGCCCCAGCATTTT. It encodes CASSPGTVNNQPQHF. Supplemented by reference TRBV7-2 and TRBJ1-5, the full variable domain reads GAGVSQSPSNKVTEKGKDVELRCDPISGHTALYWYRQSLGQGLEFLIYFQGNSAPDKSGLPSDRFSAERTGGSVSTLTIQRTQQEDSAVYLCASSPGTVNNQPQHFGDGTRLSIL.